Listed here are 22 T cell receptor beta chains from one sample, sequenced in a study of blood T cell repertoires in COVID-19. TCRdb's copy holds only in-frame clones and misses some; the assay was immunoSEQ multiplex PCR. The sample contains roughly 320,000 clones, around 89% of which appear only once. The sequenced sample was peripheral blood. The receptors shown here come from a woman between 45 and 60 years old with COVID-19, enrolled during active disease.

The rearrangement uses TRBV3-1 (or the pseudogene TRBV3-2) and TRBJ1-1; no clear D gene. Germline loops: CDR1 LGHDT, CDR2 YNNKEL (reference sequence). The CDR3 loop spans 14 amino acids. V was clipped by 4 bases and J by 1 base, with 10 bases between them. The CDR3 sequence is CASSRHGSNTEAFF. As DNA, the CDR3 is TGTGCCAGCAGCCGGCATGGTTCGAACACTGAAGCTTTCTTT.

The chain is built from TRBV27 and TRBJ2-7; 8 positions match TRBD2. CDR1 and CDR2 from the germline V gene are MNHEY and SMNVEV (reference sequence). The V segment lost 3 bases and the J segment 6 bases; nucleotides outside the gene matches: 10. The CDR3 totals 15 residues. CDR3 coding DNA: TGTGCCAGCAGTTTCCGGGTTAGCGGGATATTCGAGCAGTACTTC. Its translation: CASSFRVSGIFEQYF.

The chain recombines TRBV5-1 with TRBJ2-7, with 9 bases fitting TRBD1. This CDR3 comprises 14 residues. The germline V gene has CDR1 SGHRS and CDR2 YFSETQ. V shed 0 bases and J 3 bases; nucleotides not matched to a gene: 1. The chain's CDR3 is CASSLGGQGYEQYF. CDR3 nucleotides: TGCGCCAGCAGCTTGGGGGGACAGGGCTACGAGCAGTACTTC.

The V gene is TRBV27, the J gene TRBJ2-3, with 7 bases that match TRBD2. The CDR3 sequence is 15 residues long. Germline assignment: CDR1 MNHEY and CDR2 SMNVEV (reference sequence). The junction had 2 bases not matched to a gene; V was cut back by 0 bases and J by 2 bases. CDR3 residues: CASSLSRGITDTQYF. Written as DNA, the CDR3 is TGTGCCAGCAGTTTATCGCGGGGGATCACAGATACGCAGTATTTT.

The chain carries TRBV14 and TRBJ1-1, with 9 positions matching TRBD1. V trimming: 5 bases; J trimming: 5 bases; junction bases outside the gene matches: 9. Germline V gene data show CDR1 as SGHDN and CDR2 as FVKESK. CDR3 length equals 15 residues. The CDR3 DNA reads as TGTGCCAGCAGCAAAAACAGGGGGCGGAAAACTGAAGCTTTCTTT. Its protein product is CASSKNRGRKTEAFF. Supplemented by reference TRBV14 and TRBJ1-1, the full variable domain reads EAGVTQFPSHSVIEKGQTVTLRCDPISGHDNLYWYRRVMGKEIKFLLHFVKESKQDESGMPNNRFLAERTGGTYSTLKVQPAELEDSGVYFCASSKNRGRKTEAFFGQGTRLTVV.

The CDR3: CASSEGGQLNEKLFF. For the CDR3, the DNA is TGTGCCAGCAGTGAAGGGGGACAACTAAATGAAAAACTGTTTTTT. This chain joins TRBV2 and TRBJ1-4, with a tentative D call TRBD1 (6 bases). V lost 1 base and J 5 bases, leaving 11 bases between the germline ends. Germline assignment: CDR1 SNHLY and CDR2 FYNNEI. The CDR3 is made up of 15 amino acids. Full variable domain (rest looked up from reference TRBV2 and TRBJ1-4): EPEVTQTPSHQVTQMGQEVILRCVPISNHLYFYWYRQILGQKVEFLVSFYNNEISEKSEIFDDQFSVERPDGSNFTLKIRSTKLEDSAMYFCASSEGGQLNEKLFFGSGTQLSVL.

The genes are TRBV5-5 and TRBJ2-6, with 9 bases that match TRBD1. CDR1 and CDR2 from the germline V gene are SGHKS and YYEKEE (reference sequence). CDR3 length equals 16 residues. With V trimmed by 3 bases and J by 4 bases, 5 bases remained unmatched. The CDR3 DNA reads TGTGCCAGCAGCTGGACAGGGGTGACCGGGGCCAACGTCCTGACTTTC. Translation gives CASSWTGVTGANVLTF.

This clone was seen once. CDR3 coding DNA: TGTGCCACCAGGGACAGCCTGAACACTGAAGCTTTCTTT. Residues: CATRDSLNTEAFF. The chain links TRBV24-1 to TRBJ1-1, with a tentative D call TRBD1 (6 bases). Trimming shortened V by 7 bases and J by 0 bases, and 8 bases separated the two germline ends. Germline CDR1 KGHDR, CDR2 SFDVKD. This CDR3 region has 13 residues.

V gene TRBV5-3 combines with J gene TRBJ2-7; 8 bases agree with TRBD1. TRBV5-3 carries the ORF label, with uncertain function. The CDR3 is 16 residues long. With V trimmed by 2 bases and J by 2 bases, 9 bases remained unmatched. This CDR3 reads CARSLGKIQGAYEQYF. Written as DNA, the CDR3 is TGTGCCAGAAGCTTAGGGAAGATACAGGGGGCCTACGAGCAGTACTTC.

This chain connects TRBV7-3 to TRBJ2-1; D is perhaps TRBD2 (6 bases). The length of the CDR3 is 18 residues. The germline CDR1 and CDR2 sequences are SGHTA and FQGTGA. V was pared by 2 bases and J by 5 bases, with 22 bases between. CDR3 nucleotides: TGTGCCAGCAGCTTAGGGGTATCGGGCGGAGGGGATCACAATGAGCAGTTCTTC. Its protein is CASSLGVSGGGDHNEQFF.

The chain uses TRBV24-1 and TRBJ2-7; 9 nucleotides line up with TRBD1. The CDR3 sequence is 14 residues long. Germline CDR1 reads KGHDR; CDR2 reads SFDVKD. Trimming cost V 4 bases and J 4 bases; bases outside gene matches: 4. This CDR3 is CATSDSGTGYEQYF. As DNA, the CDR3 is TGTGCCACCAGTGACTCCGGGACAGGGTACGAGCAGTACTTC.

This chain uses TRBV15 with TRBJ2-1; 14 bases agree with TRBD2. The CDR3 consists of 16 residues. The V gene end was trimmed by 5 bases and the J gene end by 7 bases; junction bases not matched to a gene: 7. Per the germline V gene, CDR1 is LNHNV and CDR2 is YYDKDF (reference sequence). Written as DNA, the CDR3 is TGTGCCACCAGCCGAGGGACTAGCGGGAGTCGTAATGAGCAGTTCTTC. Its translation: CATSRGTSGSRNEQFF.

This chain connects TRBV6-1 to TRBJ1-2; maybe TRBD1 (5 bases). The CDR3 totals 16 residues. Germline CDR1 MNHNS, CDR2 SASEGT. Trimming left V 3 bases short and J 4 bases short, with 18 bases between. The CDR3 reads CASSDSVGGRIYGYTF. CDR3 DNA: TGTGCCAGCAGTGATTCCGTTGGGGGGAGGATCTATGGCTACACCTTC.

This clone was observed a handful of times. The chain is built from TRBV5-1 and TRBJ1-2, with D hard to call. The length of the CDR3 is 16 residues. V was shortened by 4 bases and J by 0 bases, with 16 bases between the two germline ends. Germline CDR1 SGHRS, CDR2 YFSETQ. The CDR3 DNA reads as TGCGCCAGCAGCCAAAGCAACAGAGAGTCTAACTATGGCTACACCTTC. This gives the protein CASSQSNRESNYGYTF.

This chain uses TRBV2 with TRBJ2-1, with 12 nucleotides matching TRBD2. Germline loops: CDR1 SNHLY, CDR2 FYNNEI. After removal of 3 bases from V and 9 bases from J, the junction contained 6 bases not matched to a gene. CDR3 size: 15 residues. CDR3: CASSDSSGRVGEQFF. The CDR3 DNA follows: TGTGCCAGCAGTGATTCTAGCGGGAGGGTAGGTGAGCAGTTCTTC.

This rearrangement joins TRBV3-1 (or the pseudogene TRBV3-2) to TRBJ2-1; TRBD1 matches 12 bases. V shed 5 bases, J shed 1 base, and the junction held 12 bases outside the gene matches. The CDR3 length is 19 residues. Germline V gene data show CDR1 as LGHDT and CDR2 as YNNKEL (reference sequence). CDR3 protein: CASSSGTGGSRPSYNEQFF. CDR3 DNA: TGTGCCAGCAGCTCCGGGACAGGGGGCTCCAGGCCGTCCTACAATGAGCAGTTCTTC.

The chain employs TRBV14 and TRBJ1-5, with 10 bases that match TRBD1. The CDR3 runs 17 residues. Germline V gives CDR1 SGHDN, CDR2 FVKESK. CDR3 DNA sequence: TGTGCAAAGCAGGCCTCGCCCGACAGGGGGCTATATCAGCCCCAGCATTTT. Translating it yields CAKQASPDRGLYQPQHF.

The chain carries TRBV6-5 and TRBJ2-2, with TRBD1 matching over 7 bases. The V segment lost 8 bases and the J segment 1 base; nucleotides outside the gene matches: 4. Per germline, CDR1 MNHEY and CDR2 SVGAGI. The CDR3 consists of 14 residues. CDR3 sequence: CASRQGENTGELFF. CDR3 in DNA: TGTGCCAGCCGCCAGGGGGAGAACACCGGGGAGCTGTTTTTT.

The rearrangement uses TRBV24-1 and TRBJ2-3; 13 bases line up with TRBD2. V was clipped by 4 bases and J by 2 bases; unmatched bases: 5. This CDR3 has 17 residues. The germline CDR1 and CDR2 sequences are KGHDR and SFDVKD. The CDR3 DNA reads TGTGCCACCAGTGAACACGGACTAGCGGGGGACACAGATACGCAGTATTTT. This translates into CATSEHGLAGDTDTQYF.

This chain's CDR3 is CASSYSALGTEAFF. The CDR3 DNA sequence: TGTGCCAGCAGTTACTCCGCGCTTGGCACTGAAGCTTTCTTT. The chain is built from TRBV6-5 and TRBJ1-1; D uncertain. The CDR3 length is 14 residues. CDR1 MNHEY and CDR2 SVGAGI come from the germline V gene. Trimming took 0 bases from V and 4 from J, leaving 9 bases between them.

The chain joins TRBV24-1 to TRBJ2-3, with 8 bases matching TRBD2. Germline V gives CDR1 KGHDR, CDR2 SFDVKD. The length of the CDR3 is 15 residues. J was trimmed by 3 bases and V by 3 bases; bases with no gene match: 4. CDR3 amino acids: CATSDPAGVTDTQYF. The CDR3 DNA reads TGTGCCACCAGTGATCCAGCGGGGGTTACAGATACGCAGTATTTT.

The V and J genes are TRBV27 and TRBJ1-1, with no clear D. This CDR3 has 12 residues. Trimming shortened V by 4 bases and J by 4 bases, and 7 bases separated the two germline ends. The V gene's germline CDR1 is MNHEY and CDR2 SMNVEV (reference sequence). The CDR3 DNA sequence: TGTGCCAGCAGTTATCGGGGCACTGAAGCTTTCTTT. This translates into CASSYRGTEAFF.